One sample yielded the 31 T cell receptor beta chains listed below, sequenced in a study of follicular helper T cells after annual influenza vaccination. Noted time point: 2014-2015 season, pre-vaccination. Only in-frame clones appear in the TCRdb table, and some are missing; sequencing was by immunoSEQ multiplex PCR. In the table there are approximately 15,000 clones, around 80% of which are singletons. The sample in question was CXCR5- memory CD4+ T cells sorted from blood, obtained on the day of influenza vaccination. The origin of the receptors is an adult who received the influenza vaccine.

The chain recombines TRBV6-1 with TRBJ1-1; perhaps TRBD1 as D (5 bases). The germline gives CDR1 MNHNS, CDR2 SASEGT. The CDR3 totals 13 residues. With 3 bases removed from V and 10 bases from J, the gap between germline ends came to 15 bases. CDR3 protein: CASSEEQGAGAFF. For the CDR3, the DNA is TGTGCCAGCAGTGAGGAACAAGGGGCGGGAGCTTTCTTT.

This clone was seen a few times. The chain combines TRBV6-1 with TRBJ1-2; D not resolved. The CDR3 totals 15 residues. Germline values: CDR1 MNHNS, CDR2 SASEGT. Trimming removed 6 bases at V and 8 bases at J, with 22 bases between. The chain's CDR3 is CASRREVAISGGYTF. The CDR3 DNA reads TGTGCCAGCAGGCGCGAGGTGGCTATCTCGGGGGGCTACACCTTC.

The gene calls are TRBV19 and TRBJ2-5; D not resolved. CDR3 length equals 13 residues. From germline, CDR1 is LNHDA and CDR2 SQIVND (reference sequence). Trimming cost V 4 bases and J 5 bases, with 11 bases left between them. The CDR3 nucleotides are TGTGCCAGTAGTAGCGGCCAAGTGGAGACCCAGTACTTC. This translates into CASSSGQVETQYF.

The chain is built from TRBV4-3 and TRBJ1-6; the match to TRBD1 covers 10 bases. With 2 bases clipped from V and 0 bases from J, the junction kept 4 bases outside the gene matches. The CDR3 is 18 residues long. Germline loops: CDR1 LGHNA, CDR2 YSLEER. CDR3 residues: CASSQTRDRGSYNSPLHF. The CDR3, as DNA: TGCGCCAGCAGCCAAACCCGGGACAGGGGCTCCTATAATTCACCCCTCCACTTT.

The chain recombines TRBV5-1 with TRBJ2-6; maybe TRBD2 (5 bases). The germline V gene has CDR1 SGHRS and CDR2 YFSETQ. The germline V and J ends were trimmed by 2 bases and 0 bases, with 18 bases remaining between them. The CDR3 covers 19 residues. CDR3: CASSFGGLLQSSGANVLTF. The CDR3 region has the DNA TGCGCCAGCAGCTTTGGTGGACTTCTTCAGAGCTCTGGGGCCAACGTCCTGACTTTC.

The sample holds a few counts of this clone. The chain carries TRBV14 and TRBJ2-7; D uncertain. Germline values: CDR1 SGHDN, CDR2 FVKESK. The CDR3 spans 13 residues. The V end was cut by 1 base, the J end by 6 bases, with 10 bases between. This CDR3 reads CASSQAWSTEQYF. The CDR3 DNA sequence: TGTGCCAGCAGCCAAGCCTGGTCTACCGAGCAGTACTTC.

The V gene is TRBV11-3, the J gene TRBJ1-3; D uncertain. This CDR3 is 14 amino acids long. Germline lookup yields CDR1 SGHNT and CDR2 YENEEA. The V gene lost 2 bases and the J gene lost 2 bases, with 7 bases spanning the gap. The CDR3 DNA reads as TGTGCCAGCAGCTTAAGGTCCGCTGGAAACACCATATATTTT. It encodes CASSLRSAGNTIYF. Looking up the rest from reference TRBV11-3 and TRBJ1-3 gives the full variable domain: EAGVVQSPRYKIIEKKQPVAFWCNPISGHNTLYWYLQNLGQGPELLIRYENEEAVDDSQLPKDRFSAERLKGVDSTLKIQPAELGDSAVYLCASSLRSAGNTIYFGEGSWLTVV.

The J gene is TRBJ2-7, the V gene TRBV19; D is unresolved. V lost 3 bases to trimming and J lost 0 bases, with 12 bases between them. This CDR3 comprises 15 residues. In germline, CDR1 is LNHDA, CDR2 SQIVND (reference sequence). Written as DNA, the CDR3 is TGTGCCAGTAGTATTGGGCAGGTGAGCTCCTACGAGCAGTACTTC. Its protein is CASSIGQVSSYEQYF.

Here the CDR3 reads CASSLAPVSTDTQYF. The CDR3 nucleotides are TGTGCCAGCAGCTTAGCGCCGGTTAGCACAGATACGCAGTATTTT. The V call is TRBV11-2, the J call TRBJ2-3; D is unclear. The germline V gene has CDR1 SGHAT and CDR2 FQNNGV. CDR3 length equals 15 residues. Trimming took 1 base from V and 0 from J, leaving 8 bases between them.

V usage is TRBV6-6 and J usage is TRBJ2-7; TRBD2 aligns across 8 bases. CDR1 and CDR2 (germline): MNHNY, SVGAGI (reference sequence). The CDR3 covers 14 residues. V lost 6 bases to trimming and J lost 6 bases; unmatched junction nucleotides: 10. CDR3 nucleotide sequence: TGTGCCAGCAGCGGAGCGGGACTAGACACCGAGCAGTACTTC. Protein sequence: CASSGAGLDTEQYF.

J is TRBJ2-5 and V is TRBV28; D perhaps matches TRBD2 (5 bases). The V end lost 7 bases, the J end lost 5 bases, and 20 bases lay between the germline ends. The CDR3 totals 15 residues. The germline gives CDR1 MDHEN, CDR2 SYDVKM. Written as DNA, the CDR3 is TGTGCCAGCACCCTGAGGAGGCCAGCCGTGGAGACCCAGTACTTC. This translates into CASTLRRPAVETQYF.

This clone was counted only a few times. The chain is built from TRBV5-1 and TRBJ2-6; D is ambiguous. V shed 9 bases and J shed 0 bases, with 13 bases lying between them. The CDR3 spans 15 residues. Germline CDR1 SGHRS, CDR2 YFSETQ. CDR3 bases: TGCGCCACCGCCACCTTCGGCTCTGGGGCCAACGTCCTGACTTTC. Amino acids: CATATFGSGANVLTF.

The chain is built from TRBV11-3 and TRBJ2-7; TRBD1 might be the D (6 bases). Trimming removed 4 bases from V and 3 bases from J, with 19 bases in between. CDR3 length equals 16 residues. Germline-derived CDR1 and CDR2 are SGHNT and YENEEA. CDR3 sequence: CASSSYFWQGFYEQYF. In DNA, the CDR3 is TGTGCCAGCAGCTCATATTTTTGGCAGGGGTTCTACGAGCAGTACTTC.

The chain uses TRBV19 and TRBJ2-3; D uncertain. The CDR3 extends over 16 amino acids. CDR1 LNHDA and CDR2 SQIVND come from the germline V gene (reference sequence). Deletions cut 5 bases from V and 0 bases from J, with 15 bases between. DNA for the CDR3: TGTGCCAGTAGTCCGCAAAGGCTTTCTAGCACAGATACGCAGTATTTT. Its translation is CASSPQRLSSTDTQYF.

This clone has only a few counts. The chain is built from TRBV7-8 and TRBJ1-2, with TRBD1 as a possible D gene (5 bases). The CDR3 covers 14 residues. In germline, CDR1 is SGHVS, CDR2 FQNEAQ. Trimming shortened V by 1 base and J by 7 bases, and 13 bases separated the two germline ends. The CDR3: CASSLGGTTGGYTF. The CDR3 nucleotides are TGTGCCAGCAGCTTAGGTGGGACGACCGGTGGCTACACCTTC.

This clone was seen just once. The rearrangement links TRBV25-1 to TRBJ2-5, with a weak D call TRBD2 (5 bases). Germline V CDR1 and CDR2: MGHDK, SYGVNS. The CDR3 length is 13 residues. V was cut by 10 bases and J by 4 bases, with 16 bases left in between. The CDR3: CATHGESGETQYF. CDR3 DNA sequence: TGTGCCACACATGGGGAGTCGGGAGAGACCCAGTACTTC.

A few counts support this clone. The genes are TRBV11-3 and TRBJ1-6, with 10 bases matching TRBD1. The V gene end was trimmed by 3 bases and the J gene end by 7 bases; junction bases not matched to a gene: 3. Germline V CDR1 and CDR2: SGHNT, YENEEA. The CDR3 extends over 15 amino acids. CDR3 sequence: CASSLSGQGNSPLHF. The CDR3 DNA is TGTGCCAGCAGCTTGTCGGGACAGGGGAATTCACCCCTCCACTTT.

In DNA, the CDR3 is TGTGCCAGCAGCCGGACAGGGATAGAGACCCAGTACTTC. Its translation: CASSRTGIETQYF. The chain employs TRBV5-4 and TRBJ2-5, with TRBD1 identical over 8 bases. V was clipped by 4 bases and J by 4 bases; unmatched bases: 3. Per germline, CDR1 SGHNT and CDR2 YYREEE (reference sequence). The CDR3 loop spans 13 amino acids.

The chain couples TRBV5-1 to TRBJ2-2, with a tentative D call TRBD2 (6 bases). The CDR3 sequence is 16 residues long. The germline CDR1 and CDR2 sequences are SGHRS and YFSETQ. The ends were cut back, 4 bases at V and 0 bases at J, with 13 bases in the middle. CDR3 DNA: TGCGCCAGCAGCCCGCGGGGACGGTCGAACACCGGGGAGCTGTTTTTT. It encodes CASSPRGRSNTGELFF.

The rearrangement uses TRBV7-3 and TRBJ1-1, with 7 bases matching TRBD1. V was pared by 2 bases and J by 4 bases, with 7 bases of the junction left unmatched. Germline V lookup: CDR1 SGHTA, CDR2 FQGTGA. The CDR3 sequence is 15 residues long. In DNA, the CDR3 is TGTGCCAGCAGCTTAGATATGTCAGGGGGCACTGAAGCTTTCTTT. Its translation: CASSLDMSGGTEAFF.

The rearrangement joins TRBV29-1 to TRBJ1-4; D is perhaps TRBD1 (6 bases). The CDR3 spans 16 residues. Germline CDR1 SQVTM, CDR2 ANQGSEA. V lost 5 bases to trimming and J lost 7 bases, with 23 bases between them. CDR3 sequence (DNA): TGCAGCGTTCTAATCCACGGGGGGACATGGGCTGAAAAACTGTTTTTT. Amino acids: CSVLIHGGTWAEKLFF. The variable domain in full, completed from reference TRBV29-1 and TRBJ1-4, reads SAVISQKPSRDICQRGTSLTIQCQVDSQVTMMFWYRQQPGQSLTLIATANQGSEATYESGFVIDKFPISRPNLTFSTLTVSNMSPEDSSIYLCSVLIHGGTWAEKLFFGSGTQLSVL.

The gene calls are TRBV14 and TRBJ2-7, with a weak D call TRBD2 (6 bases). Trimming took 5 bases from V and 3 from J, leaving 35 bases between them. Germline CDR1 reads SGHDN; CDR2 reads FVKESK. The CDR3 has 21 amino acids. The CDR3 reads CASSGWGDWQGSFLSYYEQYF. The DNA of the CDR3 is TGTGCCAGCAGCGGTTGGGGGGATTGGCAAGGATCCTTTCTCTCCTACTACGAGCAGTACTTC. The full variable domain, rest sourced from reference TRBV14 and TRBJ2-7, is EAGVTQFPSHSVIEKGQTVTLRCDPISGHDNLYWYRRVMGKEIKFLLHFVKESKQDESGMPNNRFLAERTGGTYSTLKVQPAELEDSGVYFCASSGWGDWQGSFLSYYEQYFGPGTRLTVT.

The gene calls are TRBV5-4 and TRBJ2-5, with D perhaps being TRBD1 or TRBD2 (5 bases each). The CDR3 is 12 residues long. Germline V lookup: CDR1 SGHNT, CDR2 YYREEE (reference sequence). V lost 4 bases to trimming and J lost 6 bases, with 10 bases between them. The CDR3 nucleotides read TGTGCCAGCAGCCCGAGGGGACAGACCCAGTACTTC. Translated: CASSPRGQTQYF.

The CDR3 region is CASSSAGTDTQYF. CDR3 nucleotides: TGTGCCAGCAGCTCTGCAGGGACAGATACGCAGTATTTT. This chain connects TRBV7-3 to TRBJ2-3; maybe TRBD1 (5 bases). The germline V gene encodes CDR1 SGHTA and CDR2 FQGTGA. V lost 4 bases, J lost 3 bases, and 8 bases lay in between. This CDR3 is built from 13 residues.

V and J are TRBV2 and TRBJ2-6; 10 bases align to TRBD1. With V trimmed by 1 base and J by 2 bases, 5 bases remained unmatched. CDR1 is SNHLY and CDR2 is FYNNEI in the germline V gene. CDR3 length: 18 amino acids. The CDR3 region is CASSEVGTGVTGANVLTF. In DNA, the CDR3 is TGTGCCAGCAGTGAAGTGGGGACAGGGGTAACTGGGGCCAACGTCCTGACTTTC.

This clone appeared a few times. The CDR3 spells CASSYQTGGTYEQYF. The CDR3 bases are TGTGCCAGCAGTTATCAAACAGGGGGAACCTACGAGCAGTACTTC. The V call is TRBV6-5, the J call TRBJ2-7, with 8 bases matching TRBD1. CDR1 MNHEY and CDR2 SVGAGI come from the germline V gene. V shed 3 bases and J 2 bases; nucleotides not matched to a gene: 6. The CDR3 sequence is 15 residues long.

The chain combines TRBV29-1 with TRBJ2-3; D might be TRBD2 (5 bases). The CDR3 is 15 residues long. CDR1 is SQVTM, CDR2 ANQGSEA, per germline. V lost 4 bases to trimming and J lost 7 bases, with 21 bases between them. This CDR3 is CSVAVWSGTLYTQYF. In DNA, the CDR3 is TGCAGCGTTGCGGTCTGGAGCGGTACGTTGTATACGCAGTATTTT.

In nucleotides, the CDR3 is TGTGCCATAAGACAGATCTCTGGAAACACCATATATTTT. Translation: CAIRQISGNTIYF. J is TRBJ1-3 and V is TRBV10-3; D may be TRBD1 (5 bases). CDR3 size: 13 residues. Deletions cut 9 bases from V and 0 bases from J, with 9 bases between. Germline lookup yields CDR1 ENHRY and CDR2 SYGVKD.

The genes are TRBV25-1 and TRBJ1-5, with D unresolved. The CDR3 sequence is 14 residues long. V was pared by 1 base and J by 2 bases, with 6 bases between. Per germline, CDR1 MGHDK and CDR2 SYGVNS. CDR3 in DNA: TGTGCCAGCAGTGAATCTGTAGGCAATCAGCCCCAGCATTTT. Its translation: CASSESVGNQPQHF.

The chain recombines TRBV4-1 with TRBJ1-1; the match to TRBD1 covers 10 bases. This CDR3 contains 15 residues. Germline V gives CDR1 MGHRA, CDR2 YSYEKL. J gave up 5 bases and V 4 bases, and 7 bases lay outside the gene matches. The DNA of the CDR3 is TGCGCCAGCAGCCGGGATAGGACAGGGGGGACTGAAGCTTTCTTT. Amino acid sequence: CASSRDRTGGTEAFF.

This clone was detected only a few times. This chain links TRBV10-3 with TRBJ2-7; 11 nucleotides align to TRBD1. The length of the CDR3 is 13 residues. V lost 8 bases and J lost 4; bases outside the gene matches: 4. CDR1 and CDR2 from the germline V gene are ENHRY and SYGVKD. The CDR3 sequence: CAIGTGGGYEQYF. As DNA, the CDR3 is TGTGCCATCGGGACAGGGGGTGGATACGAGCAGTACTTC.